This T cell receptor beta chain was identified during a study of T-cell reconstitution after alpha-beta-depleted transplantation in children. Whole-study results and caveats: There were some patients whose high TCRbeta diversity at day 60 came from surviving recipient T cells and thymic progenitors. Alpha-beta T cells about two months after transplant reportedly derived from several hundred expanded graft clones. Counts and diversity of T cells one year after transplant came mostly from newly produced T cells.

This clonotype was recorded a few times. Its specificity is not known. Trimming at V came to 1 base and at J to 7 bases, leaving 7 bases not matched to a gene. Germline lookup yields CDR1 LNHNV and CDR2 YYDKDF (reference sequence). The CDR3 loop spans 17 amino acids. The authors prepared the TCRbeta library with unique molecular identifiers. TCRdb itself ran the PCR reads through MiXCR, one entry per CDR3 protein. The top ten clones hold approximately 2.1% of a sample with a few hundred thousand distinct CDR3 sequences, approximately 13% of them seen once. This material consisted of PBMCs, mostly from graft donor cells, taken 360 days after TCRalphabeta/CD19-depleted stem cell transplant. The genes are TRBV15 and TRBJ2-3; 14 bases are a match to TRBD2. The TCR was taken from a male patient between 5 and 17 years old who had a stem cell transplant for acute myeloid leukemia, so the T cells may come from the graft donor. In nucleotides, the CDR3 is TGTGCCACCAGCAGAGCAACGGGACTAGCGGGAGTTTATACGCAGTATTTT. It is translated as CATSRATGLAGVYTQYF.